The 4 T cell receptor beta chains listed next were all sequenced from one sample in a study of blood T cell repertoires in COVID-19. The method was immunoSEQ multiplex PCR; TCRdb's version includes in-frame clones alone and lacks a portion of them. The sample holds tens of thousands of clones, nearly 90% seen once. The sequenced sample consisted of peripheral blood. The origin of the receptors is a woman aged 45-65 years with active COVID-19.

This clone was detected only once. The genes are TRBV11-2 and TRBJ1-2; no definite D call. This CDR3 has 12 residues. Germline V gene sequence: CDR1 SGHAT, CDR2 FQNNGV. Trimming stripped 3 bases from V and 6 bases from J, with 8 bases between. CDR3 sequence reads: CASSFASNGYTF. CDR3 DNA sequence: TGTGCCAGCAGCTTCGCTAGCAATGGCTACACCTTC.

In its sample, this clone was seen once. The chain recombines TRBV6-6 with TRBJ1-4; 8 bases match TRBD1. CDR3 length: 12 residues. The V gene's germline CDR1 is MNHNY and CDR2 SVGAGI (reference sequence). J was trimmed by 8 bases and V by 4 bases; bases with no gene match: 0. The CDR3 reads CASSWTGEKLFF. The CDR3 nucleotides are TGTGCCAGCAGTTGGACAGGGGAAAAACTGTTTTTT.

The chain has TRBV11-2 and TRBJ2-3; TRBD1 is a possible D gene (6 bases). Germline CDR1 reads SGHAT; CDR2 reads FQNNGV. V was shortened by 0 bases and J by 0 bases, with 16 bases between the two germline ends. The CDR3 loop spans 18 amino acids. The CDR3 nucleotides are TGTGCCAGCAGCTTAGAAGGGCGGACAGCTTCTAGCACAGATACGCAGTATTTT. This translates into CASSLEGRTASSTDTQYF.

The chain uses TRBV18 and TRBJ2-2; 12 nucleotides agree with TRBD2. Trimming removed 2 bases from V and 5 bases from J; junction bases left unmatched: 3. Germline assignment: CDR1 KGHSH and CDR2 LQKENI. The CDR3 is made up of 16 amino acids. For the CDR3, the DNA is TGTGCCAGCTCACCAGGACTAGCGGGAAAAACCGGGGAGCTGTTTTTT. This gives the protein CASSPGLAGKTGELFF.